This TCR beta chain was sequenced in a study of T-cell memory formation after mild COVID-19. Unmatched junction bases numbered 5, after V lost 5 bases and J lost 3 bases. The CDR3 length is 15 residues. Germline assignment: CDR1 SGHVS and CDR2 FNYEAQ. This clonotype was counted between two and nine times. TCRdb passed the 5' RACE reads through MiXCR, listing each CDR3 protein once. The top ten clones hold less than 25% of a sample with about 360,000 distinct CDR3 sequences, around 14% of them seen once. Sequenced material: PBMCs or a T cell subset sorted from them (not recorded which). The receptor's source is a man aged 18 to 30 who had mild COVID-19 (a few samples of this study predate the infection). Cell type and time point are not known. V is TRBV7-6 and J is TRBJ1-4; 8 nucleotides line up with TRBD1. CDR3 protein: CASSPNRGANEKLFF. The DNA for the CDR3 is TGTGCCAGCAGCCCAAACAGGGGGGCTAATGAAAAACTGTTTTTT.